These T cell receptor beta chains were read from a single sample in a study of cytomegalovirus exposure and HLA in healthy donors. Sequenced by immunoSEQ multiplex PCR; TCRdb stores in-frame clones only, minus some. The table shows about 160,000 clones, with approximately 75% occurring only once. The specimen sequenced was PBMCs. Receptors were obtained from a man aged 50 to 60 in good health and CMV-seropositive. CDR3s include the opening cysteine and the closing phenylalanine or tryptophan. The order of the fields is CDR3 length, D gene, V gene, J gene, clone size, CDR3 DNA, CDR3 protein. A D gene is named only where the DNA matches it firmly. The size field is filled for only some rows; it gives once, few, many or a size class.

15	TRBD1	TRBV11-3	TRBJ2-7	NA	TGTGCCAGCAGCGTGGGGGACAGCAGCGCTTACGAGCAGTACTTC	CASSVGDSSAYEQYF
12	TRBD1	TRBV29-1	TRBJ2-2	NA	TGCAGCTCCGGGACAGCCACCGGGGAGCTGTTTTTT	CSSGTATGELFF
17	NA	TRBV5-4	TRBJ1-1	NA	TGTGCCAGCAGCCAATTTGGGAGGCGGGGACGAAGCACTGAAGCTTTCTTT	CASSQFGRRGRSTEAFF
14	NA	TRBV29-1	TRBJ1-1	NA	TGCAGCGCCCCCCGCTTGGGCAGCAGCTCTGAAGCTTTCTTT	CSAPRLGSSSEAFF
16	NA	TRBV5-1	TRBJ2-2	NA	TGCGCCAGCAGCTTGTTGGGGGCCCAGAACACCGGGGAGCTGTTTTTT	CASSLLGAQNTGELFF
14	TRBD2	TRBV25-1	TRBJ2-1	NA	TGTGCCGGCAGTGTTTATCAGCGGGGCAATGAGCAGTTCTTC	CAGSVYQRGNEQFF
16	TRBD1	TRBV5-1	TRBJ1-2	NA	TGCGCCAGCAGCCCCGCCGGGACAGGAGTTTTGGGTGGCTACACCTTC	CASSPAGTGVLGGYTF
15	NA	TRBV4-1	TRBJ1-5	NA	TGCGCCAGCAGCCAAGATTCCCAGGGCGGTCAGCCCCAGCATTTT	CASSQDSQGGQPQHF
14	TRBD1	TRBV27	TRBJ1-5	NA	TGTGCCAGCAGTTTAGGGGACAGTCATCAGCCCCAGCATTTT	CASSLGDSHQPQHF
14	TRBD1	TRBV10-3	TRBJ2-5	once	TGTGCCATCAGTACGGGGACAGGGAAGAAGACCCAGTACTTC	CAISTGTGKKTQYF
16	NA	TRBV27	TRBJ1-2	NA	TGTGCCAGCAGTTTATCGGGAGTAGCTAAAGACTATGGCTACACCTTC	CASSLSGVAKDYGYTF
16	TRBD1	TRBV6-1	TRBJ1-2	NA	TGTGCCAGTAGTGAAGGGGAACAGGGGATCGGCTATGGCTACACCTTC	CASSEGEQGIGYGYTF
15	TRBD2	TRBV5-1	TRBJ2-3	NA	TGCGCCAGCAGCTTACTCGGGACTAACACAGATACGCAGTATTTT	CASSLLGTNTDTQYF
15	NA	TRBV7-9	TRBJ2-1	NA	TGTGCCAGCAGCTTAGACGGGGGAACCTACAATGAGCAGTTCTTC	CASSLDGGTYNEQFF
15	NA	TRBV19	TRBJ1-2	NA	TGTGCCAGTAGCCAATTGGGGGCACGGAGCTATGGCTACACCTTC	CASSQLGARSYGYTF
13	TRBD1	TRBV2	TRBJ2-1	once	TGTGCCACCACGACAGGGCGGTCCGGCGAGCAGTTCTTC	CATTTGRSGEQFF
14	TRBD1	TRBV6-1	TRBJ2-7	NA	TGTGCCAGCAGCGTCGGACAGGGCTCCTACGAGCAGTACTTC	CASSVGQGSYEQYF
13	NA	TRBV19	TRBJ1-1	NA	TGTGCCAGTAGTATCGATATCAGCACTGAAGCTTTCTTT	CASSIDISTEAFF
12	NA	TRBV5-6	TRBJ2-4	NA	TGTGCCAGCAGCTTGAGGGGGAACATTCAGTACTTC	CASSLRGNIQYF
14	TRBD1	TRBV11-2	TRBJ2-1	NA	TGTGCCAGCAGCTTAGATGGGACAGCCTTAGAGCAGTTCTTC	CASSLDGTALEQFF
15	TRBD2	TRBV19	TRBJ2-1	NA	TGTGCCAGTAGTTCACCGGGACTAGCGAAGGTGGAGCAGTTCTTC	CASSSPGLAKVEQFF
16	TRBD1	TRBV28	TRBJ1-5	NA	TGTGCCAGCAGTTTACGGACAGGGGATAGCAATCAGCCCCAGCATTTT	CASSLRTGDSNQPQHF
17	TRBD1	TRBV2	TRBJ1-1	NA	TGTGCCAGCAGTGCACCGGGACAGGGAGTGAGGAACACTGAAGCTTTCTTT	CASSAPGQGVRNTEAFF
16	TRBD1	TRBV7-2	TRBJ2-7	NA	TGTGCCAGCAGCCTACGCCGGGACAGGGTATTCTACGAGCAGTACTTC	CASSLRRDRVFYEQYF
14	NA	TRBV7-9	TRBJ1-1	NA	TGTGCCAGCAGCTTAGGAGGGGGAGGGACTGAAGCTTTCTTT	CASSLGGGGTEAFF
17	NA	TRBV4-3	TRBJ2-6	NA	TGCGCCAGCAGCCAAGTATTTGGCAGGGCTGGGGCCAACGTCCTGACTTTC	CASSQVFGRAGANVLTF
12	NA	TRBV28	TRBJ1-2	NA	TGTGCCAGCAGCTTAACAGTCTATGGCTACACCTTC	CASSLTVYGYTF
15	TRBD2	TRBV5-6	TRBJ2-5	once	TGTGCCAGCAGCAACGTACTAGCGGGGGCTGAGACCCAGTACTTC	CASSNVLAGAETQYF
16	TRBD1	TRBV7-2	TRBJ1-2	NA	TGTGCCAGCAGCTTAGCCACCGGGACAGTTACCTATGGCTACACCTTC	CASSLATGTVTYGYTF
16	NA	TRBV5-1	TRBJ1-1	NA	TGCGCCAGCAGCCAGCTCAACAGGGCCGTGGTCACTGAAGCTTTCTTT	CASSQLNRAVVTEAFF
14	TRBD1	TRBV2	TRBJ2-2	NA	TGTGCCAGCAAAGACAGGGTAGTCACCGGGGAGCTGTTTTTT	CASKDRVVTGELFF
16	TRBD2	TRBV4-3	TRBJ2-1	NA	TGCGCCAGCAGCCAGCCTCGTGCGGGGGGGCGTGGTGAGCAGTTCTTC	CASSQPRAGGRGEQFF
16	NA	TRBV4-2	TRBJ1-6	NA	TGTGCCAGCAGCCAAGATACGACAGAAAATAATTCACCCCTCCACTTT	CASSQDTTENNSPLHF
14	TRBD2	TRBV6-5	TRBJ2-3	NA	TGTGCCAGCTGGACTAGCAGAGGCACAGATACGCAGTATTTT	CASWTSRGTDTQYF
17	TRBD2	TRBV7-8	TRBJ2-3	once	TGTGCCAGCAGCTTTGGGACTAGCGGGGGCCTCACAGATACGCAGTATTTT	CASSFGTSGGLTDTQYF
15	NA	TRBV2	TRBJ2-3	NA	TGTGCCAGCAGCTACCTTGGGCAGGCCACAGATACGCAGTATTTT	CASSYLGQATDTQYF
16	TRBD2	TRBV19	TRBJ2-7	NA	TGTGCCAGTAGTATCGCCAGCGGGGTCAACTTCTACGAGCAGTACTTC	CASSIASGVNFYEQYF
14	NA	TRBV2	TRBJ1-4	NA	TGTGCCAGCAGTGTCCTTACAACTAATGAAAAACTGTTTTTT	CASSVLTTNEKLFF
15	NA	TRBV4-3	TRBJ2-3	few	TGCGCCAGCAGCCAAGATTTCAGGGGTGGGGATACGCAGTATTTT	CASSQDFRGGDTQYF
14	NA	TRBV7-2	TRBJ2-2	NA	TGTGCCAGCAGCTTAGAGTACTCCGCCGGGGAGCTGTTTTTT	CASSLEYSAGELFF
16	TRBD1	TRBV7-9	TRBJ2-7	NA	TGTGCCAGCAGCTCCAACGCACAGGGGGTCCGGACCGAGCAGTACTTC	CASSSNAQGVRTEQYF
16	TRBD1	TRBV5-4	TRBJ2-1	NA	TGTGCCAGCAGCTTAACCCCCGGGACAGGGAACAATGAGCAGTTCTTC	CASSLTPGTGNNEQFF
19	TRBD2	TRBV7-8	TRBJ2-2	few	TGTGCCAGCAGCTCTAGACTAGCGGGGGGAATGAAGAACACCGGGGAGCTGTTTTTT	CASSSRLAGGMKNTGELFF
13	TRBD1	TRBV30	TRBJ2-7	NA	TGTGCCTGGACCCGGGACAGCCCCTACGAGCAGTACTTC	CAWTRDSPYEQYF
13	NA	TRBV21-1	TRBJ2-2	NA	TGTGCCAGCAGTCCTGAGTATCCCGGGGAGCTGTTTTTT	CASSPEYPGELFF
11	NA	TRBV7-3	TRBJ2-3	NA	TGTGCCAGCAGCTTGGGGGCTACGCAGTATTTT	CASSLGATQYF
14	NA	TRBV7-9	TRBJ2-4	few	TGTGCCAGCACCAATCCAGGGTTTGAAAACATTCAGTACTTC	CASTNPGFENIQYF
14	NA	TRBV29-1	TRBJ1-1	NA	TGCAGCGTCGGGGGGGGACGGATGAACACTGAAGCTTTCTTT	CSVGGGRMNTEAFF
16	NA	TRBV28	TRBJ1-5	NA	TGTGCCAGCAGTCTGCTGGACAGTACTAGCAATCAGCCCCAGCATTTT	CASSLLDSTSNQPQHF
15	TRBD1	TRBV6-5	TRBJ1-1	NA	TGTGCCAGCAGTAACAGGGGCTTAAGAGGCTCTGAAGCTTTCTTT	CASSNRGLRGSEAFF
15	NA	TRBV4-1	TRBJ2-5	NA	TGCGCCAGCAGCCAAGAGGGGGGGCGTCAAGAGACCCAGTACTTC	CASSQEGGRQETQYF
13	NA	TRBV5-1	TRBJ1-2	NA	TGCGCCAGCAGCTTGGCCGGGGATTATGGCTACACCTTC	CASSLAGDYGYTF
18	TRBD2	TRBV29-1	TRBJ2-1	NA	TGCAGCGTTGATACGGGACTAGCGGGGGCAACGCCCTACAATGAGCAGTTCTTC	CSVDTGLAGATPYNEQFF